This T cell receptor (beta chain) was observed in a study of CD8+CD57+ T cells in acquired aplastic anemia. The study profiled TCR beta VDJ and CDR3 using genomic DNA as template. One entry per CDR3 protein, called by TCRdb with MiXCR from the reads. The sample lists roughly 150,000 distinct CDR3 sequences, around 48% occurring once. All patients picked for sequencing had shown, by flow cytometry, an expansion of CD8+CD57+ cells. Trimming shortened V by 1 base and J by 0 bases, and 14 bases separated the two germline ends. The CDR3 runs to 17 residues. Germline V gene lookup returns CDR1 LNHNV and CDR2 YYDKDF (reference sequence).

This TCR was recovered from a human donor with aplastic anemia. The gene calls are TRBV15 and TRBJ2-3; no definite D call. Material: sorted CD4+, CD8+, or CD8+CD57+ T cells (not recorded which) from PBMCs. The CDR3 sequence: CATSRGAPDPSTDTQYF. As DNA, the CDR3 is TGTGCCACCAGCAGAGGGGCTCCCGATCCTAGCACAGATACGCAGTATTTT.